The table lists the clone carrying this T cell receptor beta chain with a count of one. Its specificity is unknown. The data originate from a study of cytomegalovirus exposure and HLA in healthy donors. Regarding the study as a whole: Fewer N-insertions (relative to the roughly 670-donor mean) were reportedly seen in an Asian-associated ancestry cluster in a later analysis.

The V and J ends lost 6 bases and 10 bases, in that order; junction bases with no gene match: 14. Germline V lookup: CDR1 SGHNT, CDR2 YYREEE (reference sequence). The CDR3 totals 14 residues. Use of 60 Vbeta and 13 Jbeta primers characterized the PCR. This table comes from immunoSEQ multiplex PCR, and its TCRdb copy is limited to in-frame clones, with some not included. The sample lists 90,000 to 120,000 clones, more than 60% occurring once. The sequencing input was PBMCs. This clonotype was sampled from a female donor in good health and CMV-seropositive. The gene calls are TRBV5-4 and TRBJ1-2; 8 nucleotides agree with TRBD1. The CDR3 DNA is TGTGCCAGCACCAAGAGGGCAGGGGGCGAAGACTACACCTTC. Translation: CASTKRAGGEDYTF. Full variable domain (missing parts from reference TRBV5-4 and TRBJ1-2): ETGVTQSPTHLIKTRGQQVTLRCSSQSGHNTVSWYQQALGQGPQFIFQYYREEENGRGNFPPRFSGLQFPNYSSELNVNALELDDSALYLCASTKRAGGEDYTFGSGTRLTVV.